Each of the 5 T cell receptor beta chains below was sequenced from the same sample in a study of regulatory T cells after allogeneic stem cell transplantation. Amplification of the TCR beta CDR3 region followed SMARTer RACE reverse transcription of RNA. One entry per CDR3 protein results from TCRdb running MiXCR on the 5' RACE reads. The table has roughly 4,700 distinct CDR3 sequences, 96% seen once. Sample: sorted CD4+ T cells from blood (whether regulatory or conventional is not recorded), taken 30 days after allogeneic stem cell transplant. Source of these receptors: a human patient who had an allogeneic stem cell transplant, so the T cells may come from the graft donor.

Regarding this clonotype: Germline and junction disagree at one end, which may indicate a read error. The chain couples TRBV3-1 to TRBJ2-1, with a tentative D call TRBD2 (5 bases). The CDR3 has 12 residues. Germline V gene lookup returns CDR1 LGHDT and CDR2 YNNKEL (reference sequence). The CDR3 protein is CASGQDSNEQVF. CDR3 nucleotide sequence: TGCGCCAGCGGCCAAGATTCCAATGAGCAGGTCTTC.

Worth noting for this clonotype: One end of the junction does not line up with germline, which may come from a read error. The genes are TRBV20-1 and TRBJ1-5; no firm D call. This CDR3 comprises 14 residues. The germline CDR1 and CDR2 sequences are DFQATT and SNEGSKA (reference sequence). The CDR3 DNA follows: TGCAGTGATAGTTGGAGAATGGGTAATCAGCCACAGCATTTT. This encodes CSDSWRMGNQPQHF.

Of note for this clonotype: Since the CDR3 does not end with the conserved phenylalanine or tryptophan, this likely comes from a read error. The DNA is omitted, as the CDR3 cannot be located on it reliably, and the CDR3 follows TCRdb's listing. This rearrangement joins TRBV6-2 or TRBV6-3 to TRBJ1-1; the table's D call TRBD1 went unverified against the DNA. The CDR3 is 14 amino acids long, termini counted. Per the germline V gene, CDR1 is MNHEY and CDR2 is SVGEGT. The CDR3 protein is CATSRTRMTTEALV.

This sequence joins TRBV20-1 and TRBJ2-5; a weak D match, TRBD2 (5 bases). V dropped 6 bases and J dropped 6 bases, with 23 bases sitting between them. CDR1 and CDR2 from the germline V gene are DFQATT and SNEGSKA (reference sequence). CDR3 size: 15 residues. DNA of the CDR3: TGCAGTGCCACCACGACAAGCGGCTGCCAGAAGACCCAGTACTTC. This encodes CSATTTSGCQKTQYF.

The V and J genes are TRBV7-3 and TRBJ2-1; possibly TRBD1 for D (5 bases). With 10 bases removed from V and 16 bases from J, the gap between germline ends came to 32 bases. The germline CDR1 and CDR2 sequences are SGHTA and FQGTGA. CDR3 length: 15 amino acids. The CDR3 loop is CATNLTGPYYNDQFF. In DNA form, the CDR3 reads TGTGCCACCAACTTAACAGGCCCATATTACAATGACCAATTCTTC.